This T cell receptor beta chain was captured by sequencing in a study of blood T cell repertoires in COVID-19. V lost 1 base and J 2 bases, leaving 5 bases between the germline ends. CDR3 size: 13 residues. In its sample, this clone was seen once. Assay used: immunoSEQ multiplex PCR; TCRdb lists only in-frame clones, some missing. The repertoire holds 300,000 to 350,000 clones, with around 90% as singletons. Sequenced: PBMCs or T cells enriched from blood (not recorded which). The clonotype originates from a woman between 18 and 30 years old with acute COVID-19. The chain has TRBV12-3 or TRBV12-4 and TRBJ1-2; no clear D gene. The CDR3 bases are TGTGCCAGCAGTTTAGACTTAAACTATGGCTACACCTTC. Translation gives CASSLDLNYGYTF.